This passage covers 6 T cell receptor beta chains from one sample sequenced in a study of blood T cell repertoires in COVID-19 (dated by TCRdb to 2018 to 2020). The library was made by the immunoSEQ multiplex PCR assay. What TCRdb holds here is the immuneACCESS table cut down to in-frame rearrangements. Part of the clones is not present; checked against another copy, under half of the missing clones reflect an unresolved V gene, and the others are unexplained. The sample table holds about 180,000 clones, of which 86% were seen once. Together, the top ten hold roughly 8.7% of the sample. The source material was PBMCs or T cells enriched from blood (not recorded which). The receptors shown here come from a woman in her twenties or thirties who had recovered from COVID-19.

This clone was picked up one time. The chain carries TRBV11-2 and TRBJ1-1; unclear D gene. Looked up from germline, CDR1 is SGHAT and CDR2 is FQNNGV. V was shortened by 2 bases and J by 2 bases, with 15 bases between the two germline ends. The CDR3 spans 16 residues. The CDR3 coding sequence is TGTGCCAGCAGCTTATGGCAGGTTCGAGATAACACTGAAGCTTTCTTT. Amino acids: CASSLWQVRDNTEAFF.

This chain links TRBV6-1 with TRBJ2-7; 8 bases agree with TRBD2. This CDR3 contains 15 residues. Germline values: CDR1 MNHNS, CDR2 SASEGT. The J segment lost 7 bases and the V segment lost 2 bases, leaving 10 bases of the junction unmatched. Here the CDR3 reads CASSEQAAGGGEQYF. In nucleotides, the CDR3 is TGTGCCAGCAGTGAACAAGCGGCGGGAGGTGGAGAGCAGTACTTC.

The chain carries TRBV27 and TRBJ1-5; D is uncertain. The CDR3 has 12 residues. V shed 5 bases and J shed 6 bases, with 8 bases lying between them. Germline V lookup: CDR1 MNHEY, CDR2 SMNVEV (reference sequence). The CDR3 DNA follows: TGTGCCAGCAGTGCCGCAGGTCAGCCCCAGCATTTT. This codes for CASSAAGQPQHF.

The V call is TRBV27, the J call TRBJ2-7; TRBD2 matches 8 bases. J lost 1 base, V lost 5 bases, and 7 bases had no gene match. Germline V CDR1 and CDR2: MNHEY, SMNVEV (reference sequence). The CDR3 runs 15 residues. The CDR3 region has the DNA TGTGCCAGCAGTAAGAATAGCGGGGTTTCCTACGAGCAGTACTTC. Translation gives CASSKNSGVSYEQYF.

CDR3 in amino acids: CASSLRQERNTEAFF. As DNA, the CDR3 is TGTGCCAGCAGCTTACGACAGGAGAGGAACACTGAAGCTTTCTTT. The chain has TRBV7-3 and TRBJ1-1; D might be TRBD1 (6 bases). The CDR3 is 15 amino acids. Germline values: CDR1 SGHTA, CDR2 FQGTGA. Trimming shortened V by 2 bases and J by 1 base, and 11 bases separated the two germline ends.

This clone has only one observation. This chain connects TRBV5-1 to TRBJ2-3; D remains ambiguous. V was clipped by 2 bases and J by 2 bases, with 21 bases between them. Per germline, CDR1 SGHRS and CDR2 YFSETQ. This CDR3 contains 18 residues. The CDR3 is CASSLRAASGSITDTQYF. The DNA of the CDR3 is TGCGCCAGCAGCTTAAGAGCCGCTAGTGGTTCTATCACAGATACGCAGTATTTT. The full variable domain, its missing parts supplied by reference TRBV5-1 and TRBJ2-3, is KAGVTQTPRYLIKTRGQQVTLSCSPISGHRSVSWYQQTPGQGLQFLFEYFSETQRNKGNFPGRFSGRQFSNSRSEMNVSTLELGDSALYLCASSLRAASGSITDTQYFGPGTRLTVL.